This T cell receptor (beta chain) derives from a study of technical replicates of blood from a few donors. Data came from immunoSEQ multiplex PCR; TCRdb stores just in-frame clones and leaves some out. The sample has 60,000 to 75,000 clones; nearly 98% are singletons. With 4 bases clipped from V and 6 bases from J, the junction kept 5 bases outside the gene matches. The CDR3 has 14 residues. Germline CDR1 and CDR2: SGHNT and YENEEA. This TCR derives from a human donor in good health. The sample was T cells isolated from PBMCs. This chain joins TRBV11-3 and TRBJ2-2; 7 nucleotides match TRBD2. DNA of the CDR3: TGTGCCAGCAGCTCCCGCCGGGGGGCCGGGGAGCTGTTTTTT. It specifies CASSSRRGAGELFF.